One and the same sample provided the 16 T cell receptor beta chains below, sequenced in a study of cytomegalovirus exposure and HLA in healthy donors. It was with 60 Vbeta and 13 Jbeta primers that the PCR ran. Sequencing was performed with immunoSEQ multiplex PCR; in TCRdb, only in-frame clones are kept and a portion is missing. The profile shows around 44,000 clones, around 90% of them singletons. Sequencing was done on a sample of PBMCs. These receptors were collected from a middle-aged woman in good health and CMV-seropositive.

This clone occurred a few times. The chain carries TRBV6-6 and TRBJ1-5, with 8 bases that match TRBD1. The CDR3 totals 15 residues. Germline V gene data show CDR1 as MNHNY and CDR2 as SVGAGI (reference sequence). V was pared by 4 bases and J by 7 bases, with 9 bases of the junction left unmatched. This CDR3 reads CASSWGQQGGQPQHF. The DNA of the CDR3 is TGTGCCAGCAGTTGGGGTCAACAGGGGGGCCAGCCCCAGCATTTT.

V gene TRBV7-9 combines with J gene TRBJ1-1; perhaps TRBD1 as D (6 bases). V was trimmed by 2 bases and J by 7 bases, leaving 17 bases between them. This CDR3 has 15 amino acids. The germline gives CDR1 SEHNR, CDR2 FQNEAQ (reference sequence). DNA for the CDR3: TGTGCCAGCAGCTTACCCTTAACCTGGACAGTTGAAGCTTTCTTT. Protein product: CASSLPLTWTVEAFF.

This chain uses TRBV27 with TRBJ1-5; weak D call: TRBD1 (5 bases). The CDR3 consists of 17 residues. From germline, CDR1 is MNHEY and CDR2 SMNVEV (reference sequence). Trimming cost V 3 bases and J 0 bases, with 15 bases left between them. The CDR3 bases are TGTGCCAGCAGTTTGAGGTTAACGGGGGGTAGCAATCAGCCCCAGCATTTT. Translation: CASSLRLTGGSNQPQHF.

This chain links TRBV7-2 with TRBJ2-7; 12 bases are a match to TRBD2. The junction had 4 bases not matched to a gene; V was cut back by 6 bases and J by 1 base. Germline CDR1 reads SGHTA; CDR2 reads FQGNSA. This CDR3 has 15 residues. This chain's CDR3 is CASRPTSGGSYEQYF. The CDR3 DNA reads TGTGCCAGCAGGCCAACTAGCGGGGGGTCCTACGAGCAGTACTTC.

The CDR3 region is CASSVGAGQGTDTQYF. CDR3 in DNA: TGTGCCAGCAGCGTAGGTGCAGGACAGGGCACAGATACGCAGTATTTT. The chain joins TRBV9 to TRBJ2-3; 7 bases map to TRBD1. With V trimmed by 0 bases and J by 1 base, 5 bases remained unmatched. This CDR3 has 16 residues. CDR1 and CDR2 from the germline V gene are SGDLS and YYNGEE.

This clone appeared once. The chain recombines TRBV6-5 with TRBJ2-7; 9 bases match TRBD1. Germline V CDR1 and CDR2: MNHEY, SVGAGI. The CDR3 is made up of 15 amino acids. Trimming cost V 5 bases and J 2 bases; bases outside gene matches: 7. As DNA, the CDR3 is TGTGCCAGCAGTAAGGGACAGGGCTTTGCCTACGAGCAGTACTTC. Protein product: CASSKGQGFAYEQYF.

This clone was seen only a few times. The J gene is TRBJ2-1, the V gene TRBV30; 8 bases align to TRBD2. Germline-derived CDR1 and CDR2 are GTSNPN and SVGIG (reference sequence). CDR3 length: 12 amino acids. Unmatched junction bases numbered 4, after V lost 3 bases and J lost 9 bases. CDR3 bases: TGTGCCTGGAGCGGGGGGGGGTGTGAGCAGTTCTTC. Translation: CAWSGGGCEQFF.

This clone has just one count. V and J are TRBV6-5 and TRBJ2-1; tentatively, D is TRBD1 (6 bases). CDR1 and CDR2 (germline): MNHEY, SVGAGI. CDR3 length: 14 amino acids. The ends were cut back, 4 bases at V and 5 bases at J, with 12 bases in the middle. CDR3 loop: CASSWIDRNNEQFF. In nucleotides, the CDR3 is TGTGCCAGCAGTTGGATCGACAGGAACAATGAGCAGTTCTTC.

This clone showed up just once. V is TRBV5-1 and J is TRBJ1-3; 7 nucleotides match TRBD1. The trim removed 7 bases at V and 3 bases at J, leaving 13 bases unmatched. The CDR3 spans 16 residues. Germline CDR1 reads SGHRS; CDR2 reads YFSETQ. CDR3 coding DNA: TGCGCCAGCGCCACCGGGACAGCCAATAGTGGAAACACCATATATTTT. Translated: CASATGTANSGNTIYF.

The rearrangement links TRBV27 to TRBJ2-2; unclear D gene. CDR3 length: 15 residues. Germline CDR1 MNHEY, CDR2 SMNVEV (reference sequence). V lost 6 bases to trimming and J lost 3 bases, with 14 bases between them. This chain's CDR3 is CASRPRMGDTGELFF. In DNA, the CDR3 is TGTGCCAGCAGGCCCAGAATGGGCGACACCGGGGAGCTGTTTTTT.

The rearrangement uses TRBV11-2 and TRBJ2-5, with D perhaps TRBD2 (6 bases). The CDR3 loop spans 16 amino acids. V was pared by 1 base and J by 9 bases, with 21 bases between. The V gene's germline CDR1 is SGHAT and CDR2 FQNNGV. The CDR3 reads CASSLGGTVAVGAQYF. CDR3 nucleotide sequence: TGTGCCAGCAGCTTAGGCGGGACGGTCGCTGTTGGGGCCCAGTACTTC.

The chain employs TRBV7-9 and TRBJ2-7; tentatively, D is TRBD2 (6 bases). Trimming pared 3 bases from V and 7 bases from J, leaving 7 bases between. CDR3 size: 11 residues. Germline loops: CDR1 SEHNR, CDR2 FQNEAQ (reference sequence). The CDR3: CASSFAGEQYF. Written as DNA, the CDR3 is TGTGCCAGCAGCTTCGCGGGGGAGCAGTACTTC.

J is TRBJ1-1 and V is TRBV5-1; D gene unclear. Trimming took 0 bases from V and 7 from J, leaving 13 bases between them. The CDR3 consists of 14 residues. Germline CDR1 SGHRS, CDR2 YFSETQ. CDR3 protein: CASSLDGQIREAFF. The DNA of the CDR3 is TGCGCCAGCAGCTTGGATGGGCAGATTCGTGAAGCTTTCTTT.

The chain combines TRBV7-6 with TRBJ1-5; unclear D gene. The CDR3 runs to 13 residues. Trimming shortened V by 2 bases and J by 5 bases, and 7 bases separated the two germline ends. Germline V gene sequence: CDR1 SGHVS, CDR2 FNYEAQ. In DNA form, the CDR3 reads TGTGCCAGCAGCTTACAGGAAGATCAGCCCCAGCATTTT. Its protein product is CASSLQEDQPQHF.

J is TRBJ1-5 and V is TRBV19, with D hard to call. The CDR3 is made up of 16 amino acids. Trimming took off 9 bases at V and 9 bases at J, with 27 bases between the two ends. Germline CDR1 LNHDA, CDR2 SQIVND (reference sequence). The CDR3: CASKALSDKFRGPQHF. CDR3 coding DNA: TGTGCCAGCAAGGCTCTTTCTGACAAATTCCGGGGGCCCCAGCATTTT.

The rearrangement uses TRBV18 and TRBJ1-1; TRBD1 aligns across 10 bases. The V gene's germline CDR1 is KGHSH and CDR2 LQKENI. The ends lost 3 bases at V and 0 bases at J; junction bases unmatched: 10. The CDR3 extends over 18 amino acids. The CDR3 protein is CASSPRAGTGDMNTEAFF. The CDR3 DNA follows: TGTGCCAGCTCACCCCGAGCCGGGACAGGGGATATGAACACTGAAGCTTTCTTT.